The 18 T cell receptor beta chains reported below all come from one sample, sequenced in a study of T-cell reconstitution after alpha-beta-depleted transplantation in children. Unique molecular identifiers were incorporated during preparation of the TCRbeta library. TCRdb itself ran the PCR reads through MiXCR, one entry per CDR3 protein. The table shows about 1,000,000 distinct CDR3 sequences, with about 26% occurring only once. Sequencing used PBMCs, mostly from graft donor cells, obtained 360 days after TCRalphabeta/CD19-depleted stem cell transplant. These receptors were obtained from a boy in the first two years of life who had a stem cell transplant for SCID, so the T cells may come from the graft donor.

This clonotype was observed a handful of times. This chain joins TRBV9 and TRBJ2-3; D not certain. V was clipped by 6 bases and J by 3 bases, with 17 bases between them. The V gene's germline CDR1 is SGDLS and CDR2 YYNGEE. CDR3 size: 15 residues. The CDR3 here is CASTQRVGGTDTQYF. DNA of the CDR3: TGTGCCAGCACTCAGAGAGTAGGTGGTACAGATACGCAGTATTTT. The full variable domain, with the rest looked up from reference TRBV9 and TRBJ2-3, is DSGVTQTPKHLITATGQRVTLRCSPRSGDLSVYWYQQSLDQGLQFLIQYYNGEERAKGNILERFSAQQFPDLHSELNLSSLELGDSALYFCASTQRVGGTDTQYFGPGTRLTVL.

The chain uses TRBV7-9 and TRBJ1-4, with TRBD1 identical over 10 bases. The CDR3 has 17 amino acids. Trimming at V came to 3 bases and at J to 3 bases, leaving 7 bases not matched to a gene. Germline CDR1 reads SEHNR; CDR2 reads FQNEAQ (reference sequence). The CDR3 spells CASSFGQGGIANEKLFF. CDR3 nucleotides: TGTGCCAGCAGCTTCGGACAGGGGGGTATTGCTAATGAAAAACTGTTTTTT.

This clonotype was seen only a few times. This CDR3 is CSASWVDTQYF. The CDR3, as DNA: TGCAGTGCTAGTTGGGTAGATACGCAGTATTTT. This rearrangement joins TRBV20-1 to TRBJ2-3; D uncertain. Germline V CDR1 and CDR2: DFQATT, SNEGSKA (reference sequence). V gave up 3 bases and J gave up 5 bases, with 6 bases separating them. The CDR3 runs 11 residues.

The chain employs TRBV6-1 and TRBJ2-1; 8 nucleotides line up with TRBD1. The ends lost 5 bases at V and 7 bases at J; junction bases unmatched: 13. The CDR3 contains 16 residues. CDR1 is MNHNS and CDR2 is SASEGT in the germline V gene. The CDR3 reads CASSTTGVVWGNEQFF. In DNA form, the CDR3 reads TGTGCCAGCAGTACGACAGGGGTTGTGTGGGGTAATGAGCAGTTCTTC.

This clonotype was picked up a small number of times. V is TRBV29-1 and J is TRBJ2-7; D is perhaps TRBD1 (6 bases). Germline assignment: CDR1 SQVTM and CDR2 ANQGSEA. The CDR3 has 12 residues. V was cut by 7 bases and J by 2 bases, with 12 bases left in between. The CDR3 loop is CSGRQETYEQYF. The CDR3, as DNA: TGCAGCGGTCGACAGGAAACCTACGAGCAGTACTTC.

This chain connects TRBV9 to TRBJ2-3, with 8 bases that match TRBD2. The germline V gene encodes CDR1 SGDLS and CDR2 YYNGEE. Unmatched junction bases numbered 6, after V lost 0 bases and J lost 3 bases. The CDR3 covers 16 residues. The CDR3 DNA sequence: TGTGCCAGCAGCGTAGCGGGCGGGGGGAGGACAGATACGCAGTATTTT. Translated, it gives CASSVAGGGRTDTQYF.

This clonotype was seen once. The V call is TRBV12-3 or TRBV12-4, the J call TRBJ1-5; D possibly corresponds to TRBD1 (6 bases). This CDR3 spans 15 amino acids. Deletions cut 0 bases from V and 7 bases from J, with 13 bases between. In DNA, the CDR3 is TGTGCCAGCAGTTTAGCGCCGGGGGCCTCACAGCCCCAGCATTTT. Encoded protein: CASSLAPGASQPQHF.

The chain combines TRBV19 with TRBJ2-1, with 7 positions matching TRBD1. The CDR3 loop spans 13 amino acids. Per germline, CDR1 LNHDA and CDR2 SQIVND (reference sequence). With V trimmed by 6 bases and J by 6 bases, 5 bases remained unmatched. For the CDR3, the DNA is TGTGCCAGTAGGGAACAGGGGTCCAATGAGCAGTTCTTC. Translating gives CASREQGSNEQFF.

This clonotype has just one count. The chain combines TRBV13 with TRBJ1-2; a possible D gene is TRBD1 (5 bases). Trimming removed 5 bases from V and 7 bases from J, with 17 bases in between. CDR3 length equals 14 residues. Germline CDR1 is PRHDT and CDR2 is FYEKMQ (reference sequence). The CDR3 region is CASSPRQRGGGYTF. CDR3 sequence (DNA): TGTGCCAGCAGCCCGCGGCAGCGGGGGGGTGGCTACACCTTC. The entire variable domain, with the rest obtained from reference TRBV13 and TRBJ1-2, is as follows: AAGVIQSPRHLIKEKRETATLKCYPIPRHDTVYWYQQGPGQDPQFLISFYEKMQSDKGSIPDRFSAQQFSDYHSELNMSSLELGDSALYFCASSPRQRGGGYTFGSGTRLTVV.

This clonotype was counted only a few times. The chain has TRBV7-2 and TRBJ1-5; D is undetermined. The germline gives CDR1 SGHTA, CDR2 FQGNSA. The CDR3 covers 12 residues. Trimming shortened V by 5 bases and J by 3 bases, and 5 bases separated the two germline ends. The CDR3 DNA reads TGTGCCAGCAGCACTTACAATCAGCCCCAGCATTTT. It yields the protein CASSTYNQPQHF.

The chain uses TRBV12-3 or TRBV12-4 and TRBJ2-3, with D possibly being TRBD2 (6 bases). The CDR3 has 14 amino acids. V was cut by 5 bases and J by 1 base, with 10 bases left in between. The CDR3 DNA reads TGTGCCAGCAGTAGCGGGCGAGGCACAGATACGCAGTATTTT. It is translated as CASSSGRGTDTQYF.

CDR3 sequence: CATGGGGAMYEQYF. CDR3 DNA: TGTGCCACGGGCGGAGGGGGGGCTATGTACGAGCAGTACTTC. The V and J genes are TRBV15 and TRBJ2-7, with D perhaps TRBD2 (7 bases). The germline gives CDR1 LNHNV, CDR2 YYDKDF (reference sequence). The CDR3 consists of 14 residues. V lost 9 bases to trimming and J lost 4 bases, with 19 bases between them.

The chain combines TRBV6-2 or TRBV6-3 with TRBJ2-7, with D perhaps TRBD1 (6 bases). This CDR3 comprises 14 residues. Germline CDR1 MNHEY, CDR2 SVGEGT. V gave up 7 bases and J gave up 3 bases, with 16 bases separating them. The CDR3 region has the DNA TGTGCCAGCACCCCCGGGACACCATTCTACGAGCAGTACTTC. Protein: CASTPGTPFYEQYF.

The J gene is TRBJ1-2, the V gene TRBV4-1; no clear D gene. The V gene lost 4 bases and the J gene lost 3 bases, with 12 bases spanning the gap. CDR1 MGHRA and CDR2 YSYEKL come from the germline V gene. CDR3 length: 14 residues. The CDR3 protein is CASSRSVQHYGYTF. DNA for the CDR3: TGCGCCAGCAGCCGGAGTGTTCAGCACTATGGCTACACCTTC.

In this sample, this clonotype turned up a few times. CDR3 sequence: CSARGPAGGETQYF. The DNA of the CDR3 is TGCAGTGCTAGGGGGCCCGCAGGGGGCGAGACCCAGTACTTC. This chain joins TRBV20-1 and TRBJ2-5, with 8 positions matching TRBD1. With 3 bases clipped from V and 5 bases from J, the junction kept 8 bases outside the gene matches. The CDR3 is 14 amino acids. Germline loops: CDR1 DFQATT, CDR2 SNEGSKA (reference sequence).

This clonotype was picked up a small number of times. In nucleotides, the CDR3 is TGCAGTGCTAGAGATCAGGGGTACCCTTCACCCCTCCACTTT. Its protein product is CSARDQGYPSPLHF. The chain employs TRBV20-1 and TRBJ1-6, with D tentatively TRBD1 (6 bases). The CDR3 extends over 14 amino acids. The germline V and J ends were trimmed by 0 bases and 9 bases, with 12 bases remaining between them. Germline CDR1 reads DFQATT; CDR2 reads SNEGSKA (reference sequence).

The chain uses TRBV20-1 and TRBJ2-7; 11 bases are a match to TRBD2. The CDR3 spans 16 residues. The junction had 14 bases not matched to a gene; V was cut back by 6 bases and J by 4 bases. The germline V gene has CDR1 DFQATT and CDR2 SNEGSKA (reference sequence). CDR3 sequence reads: CSAEKDSGGALYEQYF. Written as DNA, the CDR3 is TGCAGTGCGGAAAAGGATAGCGGGGGGGCCTTGTACGAGCAGTACTTC.

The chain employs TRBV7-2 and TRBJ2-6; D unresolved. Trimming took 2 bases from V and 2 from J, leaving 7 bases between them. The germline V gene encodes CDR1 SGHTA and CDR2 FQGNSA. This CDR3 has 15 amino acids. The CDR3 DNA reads TGTGCCAGCAGCTTATGGCACACTGGGGCCAACGTCCTGACTTTC. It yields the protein CASSLWHTGANVLTF.